This T cell receptor beta chain comes out of a study of read filtering for tumor transcriptome and immune sequencing. Turning to the study itself: DNase treatment preceded whole-transcriptome library preparation.

CDR3 size: 14 residues. Germline CDR1 SEHNR, CDR2 FQNEAQ (reference sequence). From roughly 0.4 ug of RNA, a library with molecular barcoded alpha/delta and beta/gamma adaptors was made. One entry per CDR3 protein, called by TCRdb with MiXCR from the reads. The repertoire has about 86,000 distinct CDR3 sequences, roughly 12% of them found once; the top ten carry about 15%. Turning to this clonotype: With a much larger clone just one base away, this may be a read error.

Sample: a population of CD138-negative cells sorted from bone marrow. V and J are TRBV7-9 and TRBJ2-2; 10 bases map to TRBD2. The sequence came from a donor at least 40 years old with multiple myeloma. In nucleotides, the CDR3 is TGTGCCAGCAGGAAACTAGCGGGAACCGGGGAGCTGCTTTTT. Its protein is CASRKLAGTGELLF.